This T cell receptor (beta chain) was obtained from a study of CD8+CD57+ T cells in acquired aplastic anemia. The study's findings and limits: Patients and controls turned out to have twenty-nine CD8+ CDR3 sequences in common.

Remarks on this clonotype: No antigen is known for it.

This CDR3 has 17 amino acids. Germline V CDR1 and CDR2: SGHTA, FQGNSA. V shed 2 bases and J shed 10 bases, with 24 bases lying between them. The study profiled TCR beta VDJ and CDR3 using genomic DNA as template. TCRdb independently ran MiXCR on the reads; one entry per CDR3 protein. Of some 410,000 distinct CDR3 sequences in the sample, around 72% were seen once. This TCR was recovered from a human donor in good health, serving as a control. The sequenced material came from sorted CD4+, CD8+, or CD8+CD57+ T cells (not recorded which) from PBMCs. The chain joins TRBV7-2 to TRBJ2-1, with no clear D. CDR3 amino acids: CASSLRTTVYEQNEQFF. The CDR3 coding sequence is TGTGCCAGCAGCTTACGCACCACCGTCTACGAGCAGAACGAGCAGTTCTTC.